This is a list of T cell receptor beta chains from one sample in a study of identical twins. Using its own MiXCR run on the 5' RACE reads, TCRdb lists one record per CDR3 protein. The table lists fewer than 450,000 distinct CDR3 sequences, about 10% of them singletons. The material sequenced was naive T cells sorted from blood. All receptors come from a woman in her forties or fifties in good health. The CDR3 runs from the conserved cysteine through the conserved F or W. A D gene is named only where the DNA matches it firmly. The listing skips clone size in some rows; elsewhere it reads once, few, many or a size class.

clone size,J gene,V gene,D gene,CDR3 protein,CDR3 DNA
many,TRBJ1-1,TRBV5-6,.,CASSSTERGTDEAFF,TGTGCCAGCAGCTCCACGGAACGAGGGACCGATGAAGCTTTCTTT
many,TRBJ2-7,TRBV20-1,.,CSATQAVAVLYEQYF,TGCAGTGCTACTCAGGCGGTAGCAGTCTTATACGAGCAGTACTTC
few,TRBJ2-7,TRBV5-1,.,CASSLGGLARTYEQYF,TGCGCCAGCAGCTTGGGGGGGTTAGCGCGAACCTACGAGCAGTACTTC
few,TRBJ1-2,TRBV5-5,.,CASSSLGNPILLGYTF,TGTGCCAGCAGCTCTCTCGGGAACCCCATCCTCTTAGGCTACACCTTC
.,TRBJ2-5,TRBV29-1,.,CSVGQKQETQYF,TGCAGCGTTGGACAGAAGCAAGAGACCCAGTACTTC
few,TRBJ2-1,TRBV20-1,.,CSARVDWVINEQFF,TGCAGTGCTAGAGTGGACTGGGTGATCAATGAGCAGTTCTTC
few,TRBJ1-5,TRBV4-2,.,CASSQDTVNSNQPQHF,TGTGCCAGCAGCCAAGATACTGTAAATAGCAATCAGCCCCAGCATTTT
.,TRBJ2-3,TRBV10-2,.,CASSEGAGVDTQYF,TGCGCCAGCAGTGAGGGGGCAGGCGTAGATACGCAGTATTTT
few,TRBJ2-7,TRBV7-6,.,CASSLTEAEQYF,TGTGCCAGCAGCTTAACTGAGGCCGAGCAGTACTTC
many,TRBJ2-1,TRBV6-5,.,CASSGLGHITNEQFF,TGTGCCAGCAGCGGCCTGGGACACATTACCAATGAGCAGTTCTTC
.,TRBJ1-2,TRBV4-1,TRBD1,CASSLPGQRTNYGYTF,TGCGCCAGCAGCCTGCCGGGACAGAGAACTAACTATGGCTACACCTTC
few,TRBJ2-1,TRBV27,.,CASSLGSHPEFF,TGTGCCAGCAGTTTGGGGTCCCATCCAGAGTTCTTC
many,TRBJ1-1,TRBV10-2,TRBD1,CASKPPDRGENTEAFF,TGCGCCAGCAAACCCCCGGACAGGGGGGAGAACACTGAAGCTTTCTTT
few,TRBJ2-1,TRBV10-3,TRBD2,CAIVAGGEQFF,TGTGCCATCGTTGCGGGAGGTGAGCAGTTCTTC
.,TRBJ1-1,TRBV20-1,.,CSARPFTGNTEAFF,TGCAGTGCTAGACCTTTTACAGGTAACACTGAAGCTTTCTTT
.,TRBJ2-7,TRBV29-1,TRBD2,CSAGRPGTSGRAYEQYF,TGCAGCGCCGGGCGGCCCGGGACTAGCGGGAGGGCCTACGAGCAGTACTTC
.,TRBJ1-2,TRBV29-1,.,CSAEAARGPNYGYTF,TGCAGCGCCGAAGCGGCTCGGGGGCCTAACTATGGCTACACCTTC
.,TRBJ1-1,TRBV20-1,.,CSARFENTEAFF,TGCAGTGCTAGATTCGAGAACACTGAAGCTTTCTTT
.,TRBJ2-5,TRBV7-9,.,CASRMVTDAQYF,TGTGCCAGCAGGATGGTGACGGACGCCCAGTACTTC
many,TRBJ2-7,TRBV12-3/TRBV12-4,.,CASSLTREAPKQYF,TGTGCCAGCAGTTTAACGAGGGAGGCTCCTAAGCAGTACTTC
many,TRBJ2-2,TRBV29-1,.,CSVARSNTGELFF,TGCAGCGTAGCCCGGAGCAACACCGGGGAGCTGTTTTTT
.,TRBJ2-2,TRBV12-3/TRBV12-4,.,CASGWRGELFF,TGTGCCAGCGGCTGGAGGGGGGAGCTGTTTTTT
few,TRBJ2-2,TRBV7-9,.,CASSPERLFANTGELFF,TGTGCCAGCAGCCCCGAAAGGCTATTCGCGAACACCGGGGAGCTGTTTTTT
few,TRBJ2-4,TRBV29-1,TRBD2,CSVEGTSGSMNIQYF,TGCAGCGTTGAAGGGACTAGCGGGAGTATGAACATTCAGTACTTC
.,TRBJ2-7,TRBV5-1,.,CASSSRWGSYEQYF,TGCGCCAGCAGCTCCCGGTGGGGGTCCTACGAGCAGTACTTC
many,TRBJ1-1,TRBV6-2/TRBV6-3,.,CASMRDSEAFF,TGTGCCAGCATGCGAGACTCCGAAGCTTTCTTT